The TCR beta chain under discussion was sequenced for a study of Tregs in tolerant kidney transplant recipients. The CDR3 length is 16 residues. CDR1 is LNHDA, CDR2 SQIVND, per germline (reference sequence). V lost 3 bases to trimming and J lost 0 bases, with 14 bases between them. For this clone: Its target is not known.

The study, taken as a whole, reports: Biological reproducibility was not directly addressed in this study.

Unstimulated Tregs (CD4+CD25+CD127-) and CD4+CD25- non-Tregs were sorted from PBMCs. Sequencing used immunoSEQ multiplex PCR; TCRdb keeps in-frame clones, though not all of them. The repertoire includes 68,000 or so clones, 80% to 85% of them detected once, and more than 4% sits in the top ten. Sequenced: CD4+ T cells from blood. V gene TRBV19 combines with J gene TRBJ1-1, with D possibly matching TRBD1 (6 bases). This receptor was taken from a human donor in good health. The CDR3 nucleotides are TGTGCCAGTAGTATGGTCCCCGACAGGATGAACACTGAAGCTTTCTTT. This encodes CASSMVPDRMNTEAFF. Together with reference TRBV19 and TRBJ1-1, the CDR3 gives the full variable domain: DGGITQSPKYLFRKEGQNVTLSCEQNLNHDAMYWYRQDPGQGLRLIYYSQIVNDFQKGDIAEGYSVSREKKESFPLTVTSAQKNPTAFYLCASSMVPDRMNTEAFFGQGTRLTVV.